Following are 30 T cell receptor beta chains from one sample sequenced in a study of CD8+CD57+ T cells in acquired aplastic anemia. CDR3 and TCR beta VDJ profiling relied on genomic DNA as the template. TCRdb itself ran the reads through MiXCR, one entry per CDR3 protein. This sample has 260,000 or so distinct CDR3 sequences, with roughly half found just once. In patients chosen for sequencing, flow cytometry had shown CD8+CD57+ cell expansion. What was sequenced was sorted CD4+, CD8+, or CD8+CD57+ T cells (not recorded which) from PBMCs. The receptors stem from a human donor with aplastic anemia.

The CDR3 region has the DNA TGTGCCAGCAGCTTGAAGGGGACTAGCGGGAGGGCCCGAGGTAATGAGCAGTTCTTC. The encoded protein is CASSLKGTSGRARGNEQFF. V and J are TRBV5-4 and TRBJ2-1; 16 bases fit TRBD2. The CDR3 runs 19 residues. The V and J ends lost 1 base and 7 bases, in that order; junction bases with no gene match: 11. Germline values: CDR1 SGHNT, CDR2 YYREEE (reference sequence).

Ten or more counts support this clonotype. The chain links TRBV12-3 or TRBV12-4 to TRBJ2-7; no clear D gene. V gave up 5 bases and J gave up 6 bases, with 11 bases separating them. The CDR3 extends over 12 amino acids. The CDR3, as DNA: TGTGCCAGCAGTCCACACATGTCCGAGCAGTACTTC. Translation gives CASSPHMSEQYF.

This chain uses TRBV2 with TRBJ1-2; 7 positions agree with TRBD1. V shed 8 bases, J shed 7 bases, and the junction held 13 bases outside the gene matches. The CDR3 spans 14 residues. Germline V gene sequence: CDR1 SNHLY, CDR2 FYNNEI. CDR3 protein: CASDRAGEGGGYTF. In DNA form, the CDR3 reads TGTGCCAGCGACAGGGCTGGGGAGGGTGGTGGCTACACCTTC.

This sequence joins TRBV15 and TRBJ2-7; TRBD1 might be the D (5 bases). Trimming stripped 1 base from V and 0 bases from J, with 10 bases between. Germline V lookup: CDR1 LNHNV, CDR2 YYDKDF (reference sequence). The CDR3 length is 15 residues. CDR3 region: CATSRGRQPSYEQYF. The DNA of the CDR3 is TGTGCCACCAGCAGAGGACGACAGCCCTCCTACGAGCAGTACTTC.

Only one count was recorded for this clonotype. The chain employs TRBV6-6 and TRBJ2-7; possibly TRBD1 for D (6 bases). Trimming removed 7 bases from V and 0 bases from J, with 19 bases in between. The CDR3 has 16 amino acids. The germline CDR1 and CDR2 sequences are MNHNY and SVGAGI (reference sequence). In DNA form, the CDR3 reads TGTGCCAGCATTGGGGGCCTCCTAGGGAACTCCTACGAGCAGTACTTC. It translates to CASIGGLLGNSYEQYF.

This clonotype was recorded only once. The chain combines TRBV24-1 with TRBJ2-2, with D perhaps TRBD1 or TRBD2 (7 bases each). CDR3 length: 13 residues. Trimming pared 9 bases from V and 6 bases from J, leaving 13 bases between. CDR1 KGHDR and CDR2 SFDVKD come from the germline V gene. CDR3 nucleotides: TGTGCCACCGAACCAGGGGGGGCCGGGGAGCTGTTTTTT. The encoded protein is CATEPGGAGELFF.

This chain joins TRBV29-1 and TRBJ2-1; TRBD1 matches 8 bases. This CDR3 comprises 13 residues. The V gene's germline CDR1 is SQVTM and CDR2 ANQGSEA. Written as DNA, the CDR3 is TGCAGGGGGCCGGGACAGGCCTACAATGAGCAGTTCTTC. It yields the protein CRGPGQAYNEQFF.

The chain carries TRBV4-1 and TRBJ2-7; TRBD1 matches at 9 bases. V shed 1 base, J shed 5 bases, and the junction held 3 bases outside the gene matches. Germline V lookup: CDR1 MGHRA, CDR2 YSYEKL. This CDR3 is 14 amino acids long. CDR3 in DNA: TGCGCCAGCAGCCAAGGACAGGGGGGTAACGAGCAGTACTTC. As protein: CASSQGQGGNEQYF.

The genes are TRBV29-1 and TRBJ1-1; TRBD1 is a possible D gene (5 bases). The CDR3 length is 12 residues. Germline CDR1 and CDR2: SQVTM and ANQGSEA. V lost 4 bases and J lost 2, with 8 bases in between. CDR3 amino acids: CSVGQGNTEAFF. Here the CDR3 DNA reads TGCAGCGTTGGCCAGGGAAACACTGAAGCTTTCTTT. Full variable domain (remainder filled in from reference TRBV29-1 and TRBJ1-1): SAVISQKPSRDICQRGTSLTIQCQVDSQVTMMFWYRQQPGQSLTLIATANQGSEATYESGFVIDKFPISRPNLTFSTLTVSNMSPEDSSIYLCSVGQGNTEAFFGQGTRLTVV.

This sequence joins TRBV29-1 and TRBJ1-5, with a weak D call TRBD1 (5 bases). Germline CDR1 SQVTM, CDR2 ANQGSEA. The CDR3 has 14 amino acids. V shed 3 bases and J shed 2 bases, with 11 bases lying between them. The CDR3 bases are TGCAGCGTTGATGAGGCCAGGGGCAATCAGCCCCAGCATTTT. Residues: CSVDEARGNQPQHF. The full variable domain, its missing parts supplied by reference TRBV29-1 and TRBJ1-5, is SAVISQKPSRDICQRGTSLTIQCQVDSQVTMMFWYRQQPGQSLTLIATANQGSEATYESGFVIDKFPISRPNLTFSTLTVSNMSPEDSSIYLCSVDEARGNQPQHFGDGTRLSIL.

This chain connects TRBV4-3 to TRBJ1-2, with a possible D match to TRBD1 (5 bases). The CDR3 totals 17 residues. The germline V gene has CDR1 LGHNA and CDR2 YSLEER. V lost 0 bases, J lost 3 bases, and 17 bases lay in between. The CDR3, as DNA: TGCGCCAGCAGCCAAGATAGAAGGGCGCGGGGGGACTATGGCTACACCTTC. Amino acids: CASSQDRRARGDYGYTF.

This clonotype has at least ten counts. The rearrangement uses TRBV11-2 and TRBJ2-3; D might be TRBD2 (5 bases). The CDR3 runs 14 residues. Germline V gene lookup returns CDR1 SGHAT and CDR2 FQNNGV. Trimming stripped 4 bases from V and 1 base from J, with 9 bases between. CDR3 coding DNA: TGTGCCAGCAGCTCATTCGGGGGCACAGATACGCAGTATTTT. This codes for CASSSFGGTDTQYF. Combining the CDR3 with reference TRBV11-2 and TRBJ2-3 gives the whole variable domain EAGVAQSPRYKIIEKRQSVAFWCNPISGHATLYWYQQILGQGPKLLIQFQNNGVVDDSQLPKDRFSAERLKGVDSTLKIQPAKLEDSAVYLCASSSFGGTDTQYFGPGTRLTVL.

This clonotype was detected many times. This chain links TRBV12-3 or TRBV12-4 with TRBJ2-1, with D uncertain. With 7 bases removed from V and 3 bases from J, the gap between germline ends came to 16 bases. The CDR3 extends over 15 amino acids. The CDR3 DNA is TGTGCCAGCACACCTACTAATTTCCGCTACAATGAGCAGTTCTTC. As protein: CASTPTNFRYNEQFF.

This clonotype has only a few counts. Since a much larger clone is just one base distant, this may be a read error. This chain uses TRBV6-5 with TRBJ1-5; no clear D. The CDR3 sequence is 13 residues long. The germline gives CDR1 MNHEY, CDR2 SVGAGI. V lost 5 bases and J lost 3, with 8 bases in between. The CDR3 coding sequence is TGTGCCAGCAGTCGAAGCAACAATCAGCCCCAGCATTTT. This encodes CASSRSNNQPQHF.

This clonotype was seen more than once but under ten times. V gene TRBV5-1 combines with J gene TRBJ2-1; 12 bases fit TRBD1. The J segment lost 4 bases and the V segment lost 2 bases, leaving 10 bases of the junction unmatched. From germline, CDR1 is SGHRS and CDR2 YFSETQ. The CDR3 is 18 amino acids. CDR3 protein: CASSFRDRGPRGYNEQFF. For the CDR3, the DNA is TGCGCCAGCAGCTTTAGGGACAGGGGGCCGAGGGGTTACAATGAGCAGTTCTTC.

Ten or more counts support this clonotype. The rearrangement uses TRBV9 and TRBJ1-3; D is undetermined. Trimming stripped 0 bases from V and 1 base from J, with 11 bases between. This CDR3 is 16 amino acids long. The germline gives CDR1 SGDLS, CDR2 YYNGEE. The CDR3 sequence: CASSVAGPFSGNTIYF. CDR3 bases: TGTGCCAGCAGCGTAGCTGGGCCTTTTTCTGGAAACACCATATATTTT.

V gene TRBV30 combines with J gene TRBJ2-1, with TRBD1 matching 8 bases. Losses at the gene ends were 3 bases for V and 4 bases for J; bases not matched to a gene: 8. The length of the CDR3 is 15 residues. Germline V gene sequence: CDR1 GTSNPN, CDR2 SVGIG (reference sequence). The CDR3 sequence: CAWSLTGEAYNEQFF. CDR3 DNA: TGTGCCTGGAGCCTGACAGGGGAGGCATACAATGAGCAGTTCTTC.

V gene TRBV6-5 combines with J gene TRBJ1-1; D gene unclear. This CDR3 region has 11 residues. The V end was cut by 8 bases, the J end by 4 bases, with 8 bases between. Germline assignment: CDR1 MNHEY and CDR2 SVGAGI. The CDR3 here is CASGDGTEAFF. CDR3 DNA sequence: TGTGCCAGCGGTGATGGCACTGAAGCTTTCTTT.

This rearrangement joins TRBV10-3 to TRBJ2-1; 8 bases fit TRBD1. Trimming cost V 10 bases and J 6 bases; bases outside gene matches: 14. Germline CDR1 is ENHRY and CDR2 is SYGVKD. There are 15 residues in the CDR3. CDR3 nucleotides: TGTGCCAGTGGCTTTTCAGGGGGCTATGGCAATGAGCAGTTCTTC. This sequence encodes CASGFSGGYGNEQFF.

This chain links TRBV2 with TRBJ1-2; a possible D gene is TRBD1 (6 bases). The V end was cut by 7 bases, the J end by 4 bases, with 19 bases between. Germline V lookup: CDR1 SNHLY, CDR2 FYNNEI. This CDR3 spans 15 amino acids. The CDR3 sequence: CASTPGVNSGYGYTF. The CDR3 nucleotides read TGTGCCAGCACCCCAGGGGTGAATTCAGGCTATGGCTACACCTTC.

As for this clonotype: The junction departs from the called germline gene at one end, perhaps through a read error. V gene TRBV15 combines with J gene TRBJ1-5; 11 bases agree with TRBD1. CDR1 is LNHNV, CDR2 YYDKDF, per germline (reference sequence). This CDR3 has 12 residues. The CDR3 sequence is CATSPGQGAQHF. The CDR3 nucleotides read TGCGCCACCAGTCCGGGACAGGGGGCCCAGCATTTT.

This clonotype was detected once. The J gene is TRBJ2-5, the V gene TRBV2; 9 bases align to TRBD2. The CDR3 consists of 14 residues. V trimming: 7 bases; J trimming: 5 bases; junction bases outside the gene matches: 8. Germline CDR1 reads SNHLY; CDR2 reads FYNNEI. The CDR3 protein is CASKGLAGLETQYF. The CDR3, as DNA: TGTGCCAGCAAGGGGCTAGCGGGACTGGAGACCCAGTACTTC.

The chain joins TRBV5-1 to TRBJ2-7; TRBD1 might be the D (6 bases). The V end lost 3 bases, the J end lost 7 bases, and 11 bases lay between the germline ends. Germline loops: CDR1 SGHRS, CDR2 YFSETQ. The CDR3 has 12 amino acids. CDR3 sequence: CASSSNRVEQYF. In nucleotides, the CDR3 is TGCGCCAGCAGCTCTAACAGGGTAGAGCAGTACTTC.

The chain employs TRBV15 and TRBJ2-7, with D perhaps TRBD1 or TRBD2 (6 bases each). Trimming removed 3 bases from V and 0 bases from J, with 18 bases in between. This CDR3 region has 17 residues. Germline loops: CDR1 LNHNV, CDR2 YYDKDF (reference sequence). This CDR3 is CATSSGGPRVSSYEQYF. The CDR3 DNA is TGTGCCACCAGCAGTGGGGGGCCTCGGGTGAGCTCCTACGAGCAGTACTTC.

A single count supports this clonotype. The chain is built from TRBV20-1 and TRBJ1-2, with TRBD1 matching over 9 bases. The germline V gene has CDR1 DFQATT and CDR2 SNEGSKA (reference sequence). Losses at the gene ends were 6 bases for V and 3 bases for J; bases not matched to a gene: 5. The CDR3 has 13 residues. The CDR3 loop reads CSARTGVDYGYTF. In nucleotides, the CDR3 is TGCAGTGCCAGGACAGGGGTCGACTATGGCTACACCTTC.

The chain's CDR3 is CASSPRDRTEAFF. The CDR3 DNA sequence: TGTGCCAGTAGTCCTCGGGACAGAACTGAAGCTTTCTTT. This chain connects TRBV19 to TRBJ1-1; 7 bases align to TRBD1. CDR3 length: 13 amino acids. CDR1 is LNHDA, CDR2 SQIVND, per germline (reference sequence). Trimming at V came to 5 bases and at J to 5 bases, leaving 5 bases not matched to a gene.

Of note for this clonotype: It may be a read error: a sequence one base away is much more abundant. No conserved phenylalanine or tryptophan ends this CDR3, so it is likely a read error. This rearrangement joins TRBV5-6 to TRBJ2-3; tentative D call: TRBD2 (6 bases). The CDR3 loop spans 15 amino acids. The V and J ends lost 0 bases and 4 bases respectively, with 12 bases between them. The germline gives CDR1 SGHDT, CDR2 YYEEEE. CDR3: CASSLAGSKPDTQYL. The CDR3 DNA reads as TGTGCCAGCAGCTTGGCCGGGAGTAAGCCAGATACGCAGTATCTT.

This clonotype appeared many times. The CDR3 DNA sequence: TGTGCCAGCAGCCAAGCTAGGGGGGCTGGGGCCAACGTCCTGACTTTC. It specifies CASSQARGAGANVLTF. The chain carries TRBV14 and TRBJ2-6; perhaps D is TRBD1 or TRBD2 (6 bases each). The germline V gene has CDR1 SGHDN and CDR2 FVKESK. The germline V and J ends were trimmed by 1 base and 2 bases, with 9 bases remaining between them. The CDR3 is 16 residues long.

This clonotype was recorded many times. This chain links TRBV10-2 with TRBJ2-3; D possibly corresponds to TRBD2 (6 bases). Between the trimmed V and J ends, which lost 7 bases and 0 bases, there was a span of 14 bases. Germline assignment: CDR1 WSHSY and CDR2 SAAADI. The length of the CDR3 is 15 residues. In nucleotides, the CDR3 is TGCGCCAGCACCCCCCTCGCGGGGAGCACAGATACGCAGTATTTT. Encoded protein: CASTPLAGSTDTQYF.

Comments on this clonotype: A much larger clone lies a single base off, so this may be a read error. V is TRBV6-5 and J is TRBJ1-3; 7 positions match TRBD1. The CDR3 is 15 residues long. The germline V gene has CDR1 MNHEY and CDR2 SVGAGI. CDR3 bases: TGTGCCAGCGGTTACTCAGGGGGGGAAGGAAACACCATATATTTT. This translates into CASGYSGGEGNTIYF.